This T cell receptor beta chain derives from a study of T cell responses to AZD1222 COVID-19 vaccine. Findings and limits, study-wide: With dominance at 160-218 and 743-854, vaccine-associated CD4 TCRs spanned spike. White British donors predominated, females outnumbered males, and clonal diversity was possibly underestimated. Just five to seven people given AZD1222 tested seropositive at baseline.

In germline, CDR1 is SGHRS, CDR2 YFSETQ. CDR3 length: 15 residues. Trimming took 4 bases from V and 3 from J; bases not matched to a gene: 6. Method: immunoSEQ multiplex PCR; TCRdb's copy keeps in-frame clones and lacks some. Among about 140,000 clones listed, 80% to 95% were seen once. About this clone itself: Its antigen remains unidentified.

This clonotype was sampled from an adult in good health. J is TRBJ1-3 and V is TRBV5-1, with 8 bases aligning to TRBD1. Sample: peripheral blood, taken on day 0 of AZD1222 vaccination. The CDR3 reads CASSEGQGGGNTIYF. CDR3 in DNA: TGCGCCAGCAGCGAAGGACAGGGTGGTGGAAACACCATATATTTT.